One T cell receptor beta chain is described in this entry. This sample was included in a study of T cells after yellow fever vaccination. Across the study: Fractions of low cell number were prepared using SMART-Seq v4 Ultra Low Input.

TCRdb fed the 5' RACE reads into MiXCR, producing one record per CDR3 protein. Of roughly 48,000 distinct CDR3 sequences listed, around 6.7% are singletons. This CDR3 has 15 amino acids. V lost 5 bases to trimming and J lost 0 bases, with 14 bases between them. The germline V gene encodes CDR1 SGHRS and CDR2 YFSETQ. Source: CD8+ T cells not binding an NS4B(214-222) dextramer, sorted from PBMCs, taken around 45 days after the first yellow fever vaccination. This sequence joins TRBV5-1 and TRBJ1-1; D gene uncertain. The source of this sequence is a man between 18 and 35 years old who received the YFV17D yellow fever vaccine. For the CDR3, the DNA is TGCGCCAGCAGGCAAGGTAGTTGGATGAACACTGAAGCTTTCTTT. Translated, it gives CASRQGSWMNTEAFF.